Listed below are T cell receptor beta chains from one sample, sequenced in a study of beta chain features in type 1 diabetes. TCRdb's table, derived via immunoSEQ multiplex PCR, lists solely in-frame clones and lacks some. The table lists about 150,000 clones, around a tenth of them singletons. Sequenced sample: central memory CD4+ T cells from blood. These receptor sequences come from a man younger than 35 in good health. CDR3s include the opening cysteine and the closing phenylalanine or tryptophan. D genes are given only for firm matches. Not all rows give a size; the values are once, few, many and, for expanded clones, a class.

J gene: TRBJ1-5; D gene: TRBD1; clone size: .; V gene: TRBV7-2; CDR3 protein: CASSSGQGASPQHF; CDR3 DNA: TGTGCCAGCAGCTCCGGACAGGGGGCATCGCCCCAGCATTTT
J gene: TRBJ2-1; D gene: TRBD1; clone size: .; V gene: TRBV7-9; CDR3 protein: CASSRDRANNEQFF; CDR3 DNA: TGTGCCAGCAGCCGGGACAGGGCAAACAATGAGCAGTTCTTC
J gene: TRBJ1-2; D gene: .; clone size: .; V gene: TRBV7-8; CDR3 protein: CASSLGQNYGYTF; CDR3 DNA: TGTGCCAGCAGCCTAGGACAGAACTATGGCTACACCTTC
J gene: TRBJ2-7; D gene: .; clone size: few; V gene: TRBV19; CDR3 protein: CASSPLEQGWGYEQYF; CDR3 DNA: TGTGCCAGTAGCCCTCTCGAACAGGGATGGGGCTACGAGCAGTACTTC
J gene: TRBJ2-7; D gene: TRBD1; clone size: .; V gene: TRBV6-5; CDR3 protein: CASRETGYEQYF; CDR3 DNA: TGTGCCAGCAGAGAGACAGGGTACGAGCAGTACTTC
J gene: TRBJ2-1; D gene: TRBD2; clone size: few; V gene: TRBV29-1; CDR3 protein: CSVTGTSGARSYNEQFF; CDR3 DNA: TGCAGCGTTACCGGGACTAGCGGGGCACGCTCCTACAATGAGCAGTTCTTC
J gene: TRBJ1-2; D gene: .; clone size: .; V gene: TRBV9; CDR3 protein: CASSVGGPTGYGYTF; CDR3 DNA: TGTGCCAGCAGCGTAGGCGGGCCGACTGGGTATGGCTACACCTTC
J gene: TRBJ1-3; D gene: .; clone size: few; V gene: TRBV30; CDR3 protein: CAQKTGAGNTIYF; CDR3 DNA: TGTGCCCAGAAGACGGGAGCTGGAAACACCATATATTTT
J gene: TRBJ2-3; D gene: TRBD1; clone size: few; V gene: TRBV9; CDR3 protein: CASSVVGQTTDTQYF; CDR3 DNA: TGTGCCAGCAGCGTAGTGGGACAGACAACAGATACGCAGTATTTT
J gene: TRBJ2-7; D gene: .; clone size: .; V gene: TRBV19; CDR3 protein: CASSVNGQYEQYF; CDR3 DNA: TGTGCCAGTAGTGTAAATGGTCAGTACGAGCAGTACTTC
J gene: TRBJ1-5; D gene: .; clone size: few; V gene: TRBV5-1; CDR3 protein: CASSEYSNQPQHF; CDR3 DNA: TGCGCCAGCAGCGAGTATAGCAATCAGCCCCAGCATTTT
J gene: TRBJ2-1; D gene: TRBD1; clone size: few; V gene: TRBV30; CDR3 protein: CAWSRDRIYNEQFF; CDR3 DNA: TGTGCCTGGAGTAGGGACAGGATTTACAATGAGCAGTTCTTC
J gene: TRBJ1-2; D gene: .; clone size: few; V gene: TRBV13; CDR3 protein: CASSLQGGDYGYTF; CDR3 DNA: TGTGCCAGCAGCTTACAGGGAGGTGACTATGGCTACACCTTC
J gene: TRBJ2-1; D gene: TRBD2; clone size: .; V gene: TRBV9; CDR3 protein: CASSVGLAGVPTYRNEQFF; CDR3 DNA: TGTGCCAGCAGCGTAGGTTTAGCGGGGGTGCCCACGTATCGGAATGAGCAGTTCTTC
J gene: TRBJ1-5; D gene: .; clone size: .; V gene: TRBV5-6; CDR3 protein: CASSLRGYQPQHF; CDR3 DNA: TGTGCCAGCAGCTTACGGGGGTATCAGCCCCAGCATTTT
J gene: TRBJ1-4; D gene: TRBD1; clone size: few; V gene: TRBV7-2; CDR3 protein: CASSSRTGRNEKLFF; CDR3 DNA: TGTGCCAGCAGCTCCCGGACAGGGCGCAATGAAAAACTGTTTTTT
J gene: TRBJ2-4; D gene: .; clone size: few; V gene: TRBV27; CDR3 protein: CASRRQGGDIQYF; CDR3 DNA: TGTGCCAGCAGGCGACAGGGAGGAGACATTCAGTACTTC
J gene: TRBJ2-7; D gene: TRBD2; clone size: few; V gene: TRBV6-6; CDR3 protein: CASSPWTSATYEQYF; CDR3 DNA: TGTGCCAGCAGTCCGTGGACTAGCGCAACCTACGAGCAGTACTTC
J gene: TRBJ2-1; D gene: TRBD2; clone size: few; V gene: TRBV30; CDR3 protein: CAWDPSGGLDEQFF; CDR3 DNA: TGTGCCTGGGACCCCAGCGGGGGGCTTGATGAGCAGTTCTTC
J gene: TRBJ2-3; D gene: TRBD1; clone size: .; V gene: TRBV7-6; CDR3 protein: CASSLEGTGIRTDTQYF; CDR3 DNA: TGTGCCAGCAGCTTAGAAGGGACAGGGATACGCACAGATACGCAGTATTTT
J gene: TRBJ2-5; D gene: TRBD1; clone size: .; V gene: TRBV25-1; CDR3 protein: CASSDPRQGRETQYF; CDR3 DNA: TGTGCCAGCAGTGACCCCCGACAGGGACGGGAGACCCAGTACTTC
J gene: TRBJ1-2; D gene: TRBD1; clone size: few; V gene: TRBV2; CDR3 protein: CASGGTGGYGYTF; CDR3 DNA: TGTGCCAGCGGTGGGACAGGGGGCTATGGCTACACCTTC
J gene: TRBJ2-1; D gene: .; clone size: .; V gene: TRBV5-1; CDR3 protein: CASSRTGTNLEQFF; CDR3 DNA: TGCGCCAGCAGCAGGACGGGGACAAACCTTGAGCAGTTCTTC
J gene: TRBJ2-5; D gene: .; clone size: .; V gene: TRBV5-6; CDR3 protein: CASSPPTREETQYF; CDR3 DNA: TGTGCCAGCAGCCCGCCTACTAGGGAAGAGACCCAGTACTTC
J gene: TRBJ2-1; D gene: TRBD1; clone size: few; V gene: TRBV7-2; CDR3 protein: CASRNPGTGGNEQFF; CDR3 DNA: TGTGCCAGCAGAAACCCCGGGACAGGGGGGAATGAGCAGTTCTTC
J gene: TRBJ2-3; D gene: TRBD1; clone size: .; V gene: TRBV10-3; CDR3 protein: CAIRGQGSFGYF; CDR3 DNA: TGTGCCATCAGGGGACAGGGGAGCTTTGGGTATTTT
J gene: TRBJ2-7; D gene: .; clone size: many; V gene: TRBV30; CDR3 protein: CAWSIGAYEQYF; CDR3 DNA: TGTGCCTGGAGTATCGGGGCCTACGAGCAGTACTTC
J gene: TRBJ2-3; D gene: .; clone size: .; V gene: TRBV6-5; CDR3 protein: CASSPIRAPDTQYF; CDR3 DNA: TGTGCCAGCAGCCCTATCAGGGCGCCAGATACGCAGTATTTT
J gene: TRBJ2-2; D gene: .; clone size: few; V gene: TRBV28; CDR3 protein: CASRRGVQGFGELFF; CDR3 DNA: TGTGCCAGCCGTAGAGGAGTGCAGGGATTCGGGGAGCTGTTTTTT
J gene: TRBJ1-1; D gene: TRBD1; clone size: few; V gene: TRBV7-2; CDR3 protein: CASSVTGGAVEAFF; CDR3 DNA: TGTGCCAGCAGCGTTACAGGGGGCGCGGTGGAAGCTTTCTTT
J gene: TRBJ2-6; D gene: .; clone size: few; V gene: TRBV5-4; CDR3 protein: CASSLGQQVGANVLTF; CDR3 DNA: TGTGCCAGCAGCTTGGGACAGCAAGTGGGGGCCAACGTCCTGACTTTC
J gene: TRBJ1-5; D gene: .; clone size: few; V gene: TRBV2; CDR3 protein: CASKNRDTNNQPQHF; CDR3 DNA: TGTGCCAGCAAAAACCGGGACACCAACAATCAGCCCCAGCATTTT
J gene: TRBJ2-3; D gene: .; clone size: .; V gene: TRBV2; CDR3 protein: CASRLQASTDTQYF; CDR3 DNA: TGTGCCAGCAGATTGCAGGCTAGCACAGATACGCAGTATTTT
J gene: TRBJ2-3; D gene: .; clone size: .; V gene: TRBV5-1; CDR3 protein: CASSLVGAGAGTDTQYF; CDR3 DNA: TGCGCCAGCAGCTTGGTGGGGGCTGGGGCTGGCACAGATACGCAGTATTTT
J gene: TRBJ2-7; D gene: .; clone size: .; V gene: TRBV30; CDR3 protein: CAWRQDYEQYF; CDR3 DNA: TGTGCCTGGAGGCAGGATTACGAGCAGTACTTC
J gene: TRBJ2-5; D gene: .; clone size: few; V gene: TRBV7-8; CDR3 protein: CASSFVGGPGETQYF; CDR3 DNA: TGTGCCAGCAGCTTTGTCGGGGGGCCGGGAGAGACCCAGTACTTC
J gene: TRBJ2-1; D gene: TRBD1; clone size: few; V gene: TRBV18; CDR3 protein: CASSPPRGQGAQTLYNEQFF; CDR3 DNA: TGTGCCAGCTCACCACCAAGGGGACAGGGAGCACAAACACTTTACAATGAGCAGTTCTTC
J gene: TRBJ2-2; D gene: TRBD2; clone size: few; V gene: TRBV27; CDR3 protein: CASSPGLAGGRGPGELFF; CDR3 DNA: TGTGCCAGCAGTCCGGGACTAGCGGGGGGCCGGGGACCCGGGGAGCTGTTTTTT
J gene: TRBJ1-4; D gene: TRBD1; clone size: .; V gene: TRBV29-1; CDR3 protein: CSVRDSGYEKLFF; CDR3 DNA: TGCAGCGTGCGGGACAGCGGATATGAAAAACTGTTTTTT
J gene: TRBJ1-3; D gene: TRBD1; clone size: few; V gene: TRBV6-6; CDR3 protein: CAIGTGTGNTIYF; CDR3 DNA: TGTGCGATTGGGACAGGGACTGGAAACACCATATATTTT
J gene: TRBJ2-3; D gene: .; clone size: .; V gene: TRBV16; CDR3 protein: CASSPSTDTQYF; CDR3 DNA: TGTGCCAGCAGCCCGAGCACAGATACGCAGTATTTT
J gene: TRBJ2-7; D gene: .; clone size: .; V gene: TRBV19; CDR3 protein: CASSRQEGSYEQYF; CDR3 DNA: TGTGCCAGTAGTCGGCAGGAGGGCTCCTACGAGCAGTACTTC
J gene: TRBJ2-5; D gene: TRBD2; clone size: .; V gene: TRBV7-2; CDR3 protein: CASSPSGGTETQYF; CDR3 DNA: TGTGCCAGCAGCCCCTCCGGGGGGACAGAGACCCAGTACTTC
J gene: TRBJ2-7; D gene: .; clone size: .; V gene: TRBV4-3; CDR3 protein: CASSQDSLSVIYEQYF; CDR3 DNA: TGCGCCAGCAGCCAAGATTCCCTCAGTGTAATCTACGAGCAGTACTTC
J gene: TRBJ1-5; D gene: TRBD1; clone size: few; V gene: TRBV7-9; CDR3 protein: CASSLAGKGQGNQPQHF; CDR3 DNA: TGTGCCAGCAGCTTAGCCGGAAAAGGACAGGGAAATCAGCCCCAGCATTTT
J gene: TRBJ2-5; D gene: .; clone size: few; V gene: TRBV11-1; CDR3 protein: CASSSRGGLETQYF; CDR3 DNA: TGTGCCAGCAGCTCGCGAGGAGGTTTGGAGACCCAGTACTTC
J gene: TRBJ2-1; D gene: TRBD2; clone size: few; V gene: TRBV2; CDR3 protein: CASSVLAGLYNEQFF; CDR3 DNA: TGTGCCAGCAGTGTACTAGCGGGGCTCTACAATGAGCAGTTCTTC